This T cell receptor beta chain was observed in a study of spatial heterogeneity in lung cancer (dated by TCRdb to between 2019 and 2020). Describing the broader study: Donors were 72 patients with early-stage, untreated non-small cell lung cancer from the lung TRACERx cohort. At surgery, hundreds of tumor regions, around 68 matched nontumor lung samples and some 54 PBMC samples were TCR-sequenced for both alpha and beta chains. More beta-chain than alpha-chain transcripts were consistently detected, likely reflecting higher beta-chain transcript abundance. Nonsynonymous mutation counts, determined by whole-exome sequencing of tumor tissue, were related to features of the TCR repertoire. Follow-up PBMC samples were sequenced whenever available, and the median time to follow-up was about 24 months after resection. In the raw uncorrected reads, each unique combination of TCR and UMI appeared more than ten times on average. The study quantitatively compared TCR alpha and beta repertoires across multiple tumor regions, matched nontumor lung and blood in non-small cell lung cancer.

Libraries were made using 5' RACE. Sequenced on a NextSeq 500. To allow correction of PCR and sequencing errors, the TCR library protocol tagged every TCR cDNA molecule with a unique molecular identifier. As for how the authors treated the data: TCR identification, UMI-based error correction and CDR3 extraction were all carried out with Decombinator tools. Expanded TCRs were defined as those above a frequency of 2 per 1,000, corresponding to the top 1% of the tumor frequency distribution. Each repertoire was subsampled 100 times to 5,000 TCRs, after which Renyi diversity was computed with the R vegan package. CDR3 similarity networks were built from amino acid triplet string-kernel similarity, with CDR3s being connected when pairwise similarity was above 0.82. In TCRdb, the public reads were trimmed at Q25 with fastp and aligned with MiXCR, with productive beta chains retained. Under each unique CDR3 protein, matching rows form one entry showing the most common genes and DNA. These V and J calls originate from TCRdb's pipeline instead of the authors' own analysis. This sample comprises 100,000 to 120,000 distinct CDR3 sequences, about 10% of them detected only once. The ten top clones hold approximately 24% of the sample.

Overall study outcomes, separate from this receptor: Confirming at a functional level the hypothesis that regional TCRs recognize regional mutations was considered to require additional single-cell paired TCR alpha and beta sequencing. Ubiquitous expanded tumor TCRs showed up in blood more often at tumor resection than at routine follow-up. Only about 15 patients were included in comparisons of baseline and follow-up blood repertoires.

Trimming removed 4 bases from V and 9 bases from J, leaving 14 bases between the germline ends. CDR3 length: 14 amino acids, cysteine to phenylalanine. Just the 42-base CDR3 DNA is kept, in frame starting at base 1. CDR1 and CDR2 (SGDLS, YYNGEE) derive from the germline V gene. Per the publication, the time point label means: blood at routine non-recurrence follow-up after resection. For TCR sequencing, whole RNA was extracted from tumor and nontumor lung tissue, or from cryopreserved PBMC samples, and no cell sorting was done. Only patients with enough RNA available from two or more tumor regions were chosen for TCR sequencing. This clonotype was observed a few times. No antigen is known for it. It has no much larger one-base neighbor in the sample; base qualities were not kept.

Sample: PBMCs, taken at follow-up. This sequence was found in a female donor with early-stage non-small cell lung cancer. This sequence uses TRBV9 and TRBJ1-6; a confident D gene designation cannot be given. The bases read TGTGCCAGCAGCCATTCTCCCGAGGGTTCACCCCTCCACTTT. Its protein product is CASSHSPEGSPLHF. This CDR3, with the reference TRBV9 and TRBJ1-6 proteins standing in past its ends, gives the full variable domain DSGVTQTPKHLITATGQRVTLRCSPRSGDLSVYWYQQSLDQGLQFLIQYYNGEERAKGNILERFSAQQFPDLHSELNLSSLELGDSALYFCASSHSPEGSPLHFGNGTRLTVT.